One sample yielded the 19 T cell receptor beta chains listed below, sequenced in a study of blood T cell repertoires in COVID-19. Produced via immunoSEQ multiplex PCR; TCRdb's table is partial and in-frame only. The sample holds roughly 250,000 clones, roughly 84% seen once. What was sequenced was peripheral blood. Receptor source: a woman between 40 and 50 years old who had recovered from COVID-19.

V usage is TRBV3-1 (or the pseudogene TRBV3-2) and J usage is TRBJ2-7; 8 nucleotides line up with TRBD1. The CDR3 totals 14 residues. Trimming removed 3 bases from V and 5 bases from J; junction bases left unmatched: 6. The germline CDR1 and CDR2 sequences are LGHDT and YNNKEL (reference sequence). The CDR3 here is CASSHLDRDNEQYF. The CDR3, as DNA: TGTGCCAGCAGCCACCTGGACAGGGACAACGAGCAGTACTTC.

This clone was observed a single time. This chain uses TRBV5-4 with TRBJ2-1; perhaps TRBD2 as D (5 bases). This CDR3 region has 15 residues. Germline V gives CDR1 SGHNT, CDR2 YYREEE (reference sequence). V was shortened by 1 base and J by 4 bases, with 12 bases between the two germline ends. CDR3 protein: CASSLPGMEYNEQFF. The CDR3 DNA follows: TGTGCCAGCAGCTTGCCGGGGATGGAGTACAATGAGCAGTTCTTC.

The chain has TRBV7-6 and TRBJ1-5; TRBD1 might be the D (6 bases). The V end lost 5 bases, the J end lost 4 bases, and 9 bases lay between the germline ends. There are 13 residues in the CDR3. Per the germline V gene, CDR1 is SGHVS and CDR2 is FNYEAQ. CDR3 nucleotide sequence: TGTGCCAGCAGCCTCGACAGGAATCAGCCCCAGCATTTT. Protein sequence: CASSLDRNQPQHF.

The chain has TRBV5-1 and TRBJ2-1; tentative D call: TRBD1 (5 bases). From germline, CDR1 is SGHRS and CDR2 YFSETQ. The CDR3 is made up of 13 amino acids. V was shortened by 4 bases and J by 4 bases, with 9 bases between the two germline ends. CDR3 amino acids: CASSGAGYNEQFF. The DNA for the CDR3 is TGCGCCAGCAGCGGGGCCGGATACAATGAGCAGTTCTTC.

The genes are TRBV5-5 and TRBJ2-1; D gene uncertain. The CDR3 is 14 amino acids. The germline V and J ends were trimmed by 3 bases and 9 bases, with 16 bases remaining between them. Germline V lookup: CDR1 SGHKS, CDR2 YYEKEE (reference sequence). CDR3 amino acids: CASSSPRRGTEQFF. The CDR3 DNA reads TGTGCCAGCAGCTCCCCCCGTAGAGGTACTGAGCAGTTCTTC.

The chain recombines TRBV4-1 with TRBJ2-3, with TRBD1 as a possible D gene (5 bases). Trimming removed 0 bases at V and 4 bases at J, with 14 bases between. This CDR3 has 16 residues. Germline V gene lookup returns CDR1 MGHRA and CDR2 YSYEKL. The CDR3 spells CASSQDRSGNADTQYF. CDR3 DNA: TGCGCCAGCAGCCAAGATCGTTCAGGGAACGCAGATACGCAGTATTTT.

The chain employs TRBV6-5 and TRBJ1-1; D is unclear. CDR3 length equals 13 residues. Trimming took 6 bases from V and 8 from J, leaving 16 bases between them. Per the germline V gene, CDR1 is MNHEY and CDR2 is SVGAGI. The CDR3 nucleotides read TGTGCCAGCAGCCCCCAAAGAGCCAAAGAAGCTTTCTTT. Protein product: CASSPQRAKEAFF.

The V gene is TRBV28, the J gene TRBJ2-2, with a tentative D call TRBD2 (5 bases). V lost 6 bases and J lost 12, with 17 bases in between. Looked up from germline, CDR1 is MDHEN and CDR2 is SYDVKM. The CDR3 is 13 amino acids. In DNA, the CDR3 is TGTGCCAGCAGCCTACCCAGGACTGGCAAGCTGTTTTTT. The encoded protein is CASSLPRTGKLFF.

The chain uses TRBV28 and TRBJ1-1; D is possibly TRBD1 (5 bases). V dropped 3 bases and J dropped 2 bases, with 13 bases sitting between them. CDR1 and CDR2 from the germline V gene are MDHEN and SYDVKM. The CDR3 has 15 residues. The CDR3: CASSFSGGANTEAFF. CDR3 coding DNA: TGTGCCAGCAGTTTCTCCGGAGGGGCCAACACTGAAGCTTTCTTT.

J is TRBJ2-1 and V is TRBV6-5, with 9 positions matching TRBD1. Trimming at V came to 7 bases and at J to 9 bases, leaving 10 bases not matched to a gene. CDR1 and CDR2 from the germline V gene are MNHEY and SVGAGI. This CDR3 has 14 amino acids. In DNA form, the CDR3 reads TGTGCCAGCATGAGGGCCACAGGGGGCCTTGAGCAGTTCTTC. This sequence encodes CASMRATGGLEQFF.

The V call is TRBV5-1, the J call TRBJ2-3, with D perhaps TRBD1 (5 bases). Trimming pared 0 bases from V and 0 bases from J, leaving 8 bases between. Germline CDR1 reads SGHRS; CDR2 reads YFSETQ. The length of the CDR3 is 15 residues. CDR3 loop: CASSLGGTSTDTQYF. Written as DNA, the CDR3 is TGCGCCAGCAGCTTGGGGGGCACTAGCACAGATACGCAGTATTTT.

As regards this clone: Other DNA sequences in this sample translate to the same CDR3. The genes are TRBV5-1 and TRBJ1-1; 7 bases agree with TRBD1. This CDR3 has 14 residues. Germline values: CDR1 SGHRS, CDR2 YFSETQ. V shed 1 base and J 2 bases; nucleotides not matched to a gene: 2. The CDR3 nucleotides read TGCGCCAGCAGCTTGAGACAGGGAAACACTGAAGCTTTCTTT. It specifies CASSLRQGNTEAFF. The full variable domain, its missing parts supplied by reference TRBV5-1 and TRBJ1-1, is KAGVTQTPRYLIKTRGQQVTLSCSPISGHRSVSWYQQTPGQGLQFLFEYFSETQRNKGNFPGRFSGRQFSNSRSEMNVSTLELGDSALYLCASSLRQGNTEAFFGQGTRLTVV.

This clone was detected a few times. The chain has TRBV7-2 and TRBJ2-2, with 8 positions matching TRBD2. Germline V gene lookup returns CDR1 SGHTA and CDR2 FQGNSA. The CDR3 has 15 residues. V was pared by 4 bases and J by 6 bases, with 7 bases of the junction left unmatched. In DNA form, the CDR3 reads TGTGCCAGCAGCTCCATGGCGGGGGGCGCCGGGGAGCTGTTTTTT. Its protein product is CASSSMAGGAGELFF.

This chain uses TRBV5-1 with TRBJ1-3; D call uncertain. The CDR3 contains 15 residues. Germline loops: CDR1 SGHRS, CDR2 YFSETQ. Trimming removed 4 bases at V and 0 bases at J, with 11 bases between. This CDR3 reads CASSPLQASGNTIYF. The CDR3 DNA reads TGCGCCAGCAGCCCCCTGCAGGCCTCTGGAAACACCATATATTTT.

This clone has only a few counts. This rearrangement joins TRBV25-1 to TRBJ1-1, with TRBD1 identical over 7 bases. V was clipped by 3 bases and J by 1 base; unmatched bases: 2. The germline CDR1 and CDR2 sequences are MGHDK and SYGVNS. The CDR3 has 14 amino acids. In DNA, the CDR3 is TGTGCCAGCAGTGATAGGACAGGGAACACTGAAGCTTTCTTT. Its protein is CASSDRTGNTEAFF.

The rearrangement uses TRBV27 and TRBJ2-2; weak D call: TRBD1 (5 bases). This CDR3 has 16 residues. With 0 bases removed from V and 8 bases from J, the gap between germline ends came to 16 bases. Germline values: CDR1 MNHEY, CDR2 SMNVEV (reference sequence). This CDR3 reads CASSLSGPSVGGELFF. CDR3 nucleotide sequence: TGTGCCAGCAGTTTATCGGGGCCCTCAGTTGGAGGGGAGCTGTTTTTT.

The CDR3 DNA sequence: TGCAGTGCTAGCCCAGGGGATGAGCAGTTCTTC. Protein sequence: CSASPGDEQFF. V usage is TRBV20-1 and J usage is TRBJ2-1; D perhaps matches TRBD1 (6 bases). Trimming took 3 bases from V and 8 from J, leaving 8 bases between them. This CDR3 spans 11 amino acids. Germline V CDR1 and CDR2: DFQATT, SNEGSKA (reference sequence).

This chain uses TRBV28 with TRBJ1-2, with 9 bases that match TRBD1. The CDR3 loop spans 13 amino acids. Per the germline V gene, CDR1 is MDHEN and CDR2 is SYDVKM. V was pared by 6 bases and J by 5 bases, with 4 bases of the junction left unmatched. As DNA, the CDR3 is TGTGCCAGCAGACAGGGGGCAGGGTATGGCTACACCTTC. It translates to CASRQGAGYGYTF.

The chain combines TRBV28 with TRBJ2-4, with a weak D call TRBD1 (5 bases). V was shortened by 6 bases and J by 7 bases, with 16 bases between the two germline ends. Germline CDR1 MDHEN, CDR2 SYDVKM. The length of the CDR3 is 14 residues. CDR3 sequence reads: CASSPWGAGNIQYF. Here the CDR3 DNA reads TGTGCCAGCAGCCCGTGGGGCGCCGGTAACATTCAGTACTTC.